This entry describes one T cell receptor (beta chain). The sample belongs to a study of blood T cell repertoires in COVID-19. Looking at the study overall: Both acute and convalescent COVID-19 samples were obtained from the United States, Italy and Spain. PBMCs, B-cell-depleted T cells, or T cells were the source of the cDNA or gDNA that made up the material.

V dropped 5 bases and J dropped 3 bases, with 11 bases sitting between them. Germline CDR1 and CDR2: SGHTA and FQGTGA. CDR3 length: 14 residues. Original data processing: Reference gene primer amplification in the assay estimated nucleated cell counts. Only in-frame clones appear in the TCRdb table, and some are missing; sequencing was by immunoSEQ multiplex PCR. That table furnishes V, J and clone size, whereas the DNA furnished D and trimming. In the table there are approximately 61,000 clones, 85% of which are singletons. This TCR came from a man in his sixties or seventies with acute or convalescent COVID-19. V gene TRBV7-3 combines with J gene TRBJ2-1; D is perhaps TRBD1 (5 bases). The specimen was peripheral blood. DNA for the CDR3: TGTGCCAGCAGCAAGGGCCAGGGCTACAATGAGCAGTTCTTC. Its translation is CASSKGQGYNEQFF. The complete variable domain, with remaining parts taken from reference TRBV7-3 and TRBJ2-1, reads GAGVSQTPSNKVTEKGKYVELRCDPISGHTALYWYRQSLGQGPEFLIYFQGTGAADDSGLPNDRFFAVRPEGSVSTLKIQRTERGDSAVYLCASSKGQGYNEQFFGPGTRLTVL.